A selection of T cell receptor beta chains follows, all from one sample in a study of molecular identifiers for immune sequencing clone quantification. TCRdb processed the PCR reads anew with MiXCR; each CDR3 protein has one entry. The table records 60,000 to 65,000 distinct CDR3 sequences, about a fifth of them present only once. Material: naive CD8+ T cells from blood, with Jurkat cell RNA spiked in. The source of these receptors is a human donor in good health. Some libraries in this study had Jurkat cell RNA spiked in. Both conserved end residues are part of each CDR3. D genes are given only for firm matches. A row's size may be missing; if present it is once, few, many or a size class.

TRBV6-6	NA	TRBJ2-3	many	CASSYFSPGLRPDTQYF	TGTGCCAGCAGTTACTTTAGTCCGGGCCTCCGTCCAGATACGCAGTATTTT
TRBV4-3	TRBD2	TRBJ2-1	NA	CASSPSAGVNNEQFF	TGCGCCAGCAGCCCCTCGGCGGGAGTAAACAATGAGCAGTTCTTC
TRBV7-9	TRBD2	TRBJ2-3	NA	CASSPGLADSTDTQYF	TGTGCCAGCAGCCCCGGACTAGCGGATAGCACAGATACGCAGTATTTT
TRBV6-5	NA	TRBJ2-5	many	CASSWAGVTEETQYF	TGTGCCAGCAGTTGGGCCGGTGTAACAGAAGAGACCCAGTACTTC
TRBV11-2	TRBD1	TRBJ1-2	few	CASSSTVQGLSGYTF	TGTGCCAGCAGCTCCACAGTACAGGGGCTGAGTGGCTACACCTTC
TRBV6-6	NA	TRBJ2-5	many	CASSPGSQETQYF	TGTGCCAGCAGCCCGGGGAGTCAAGAGACCCAGTACTTC
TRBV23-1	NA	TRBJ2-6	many	CASSQWEDETGDLVGANVLTF	TGCGCCAGCAGTCAATGGGAGGACGAAACGGGAGATCTGGTTGGGGCCAACGTCCTGACTTTC
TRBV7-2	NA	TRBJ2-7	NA	CASSSDSGGYVDEQYF	TGTGCCAGCAGCTCGGATAGCGGAGGATACGTCGACGAGCAGTACTTC
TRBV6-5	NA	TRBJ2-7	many	CASSTGVRGSEQYF	TGTGCCAGCAGTACAGGAGTTCGGGGATCCGAGCAGTACTTC
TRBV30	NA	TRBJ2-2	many	CAWSKEVFNTGELFF	TGTGCCTGGAGTAAGGAGGTCTTTAACACCGGGGAGCTGTTTTTT
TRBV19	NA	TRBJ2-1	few	CASRVTPSTTYNEQFF	TGTGCCAGTCGGGTAACTCCTAGCACTACCTACAATGAGCAGTTCTTC
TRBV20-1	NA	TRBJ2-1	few	CSARSGLPSLEQFF	TGCAGTGCTAGATCCGGACTACCTTCCTTGGAGCAGTTCTTC
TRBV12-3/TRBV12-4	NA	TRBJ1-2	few	CASSFLIDPYGYTF	TGTGCCAGCAGTTTTCTGATTGACCCCTATGGCTACACCTTC
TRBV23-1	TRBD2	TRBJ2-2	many	CASSPTPPGLAGSNTGELFF	TGCGCCAGCAGCCCGACCCCCCCCGGACTAGCGGGATCGAACACCGGGGAGCTGTTTTTT
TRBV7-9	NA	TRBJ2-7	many	CASSSQYEQYF	TGTGCCAGCAGCTCCCAGTACGAGCAGTACTTC
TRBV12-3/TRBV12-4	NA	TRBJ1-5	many	CASSPTPVSAQHF	TGTGCCAGCAGCCCGACACCAGTCTCAGCCCAGCATTTT
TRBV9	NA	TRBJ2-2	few	CASSTGATNTGELFF	TGTGCCAGCAGCACTGGGGCGACGAACACCGGGGAGCTGTTTTTT
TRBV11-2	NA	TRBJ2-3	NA	CASSPGPGSKSPDTQYF	TGTGCCAGCAGCCCAGGTCCGGGATCAAAGTCCCCAGATACGCAGTATTTT
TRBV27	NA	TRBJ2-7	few	CASSLGSSAYEQYF	TGTGCCAGCAGTTTAGGCTCCAGCGCTTACGAGCAGTACTTC
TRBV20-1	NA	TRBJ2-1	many	CSARDRPFERPEQFF	TGCAGTGCTAGAGATCGCCCCTTCGAGCGCCCTGAGCAGTTCTTC
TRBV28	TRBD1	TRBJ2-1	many	CASSPGTGPYNEQFF	TGTGCCAGCAGCCCCGGGACAGGCCCCTACAATGAGCAGTTCTTC
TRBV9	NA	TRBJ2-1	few	CASHEGVSYNEQFF	TGTGCCAGCCATGAGGGGGTCTCCTACAATGAGCAGTTCTTC
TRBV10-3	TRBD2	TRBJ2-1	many	CATGLAGGLVDEQFF	TGTGCCACCGGACTAGCGGGAGGCCTAGTCGATGAGCAGTTCTTC
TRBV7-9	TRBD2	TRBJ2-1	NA	CASSPRDYHEQFF	TGTGCCAGCAGCCCCCGGGACTACCATGAGCAGTTCTTC
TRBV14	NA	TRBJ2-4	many	CASSQFTQGWNIQYF	TGTGCCAGCAGCCAATTCACTCAGGGATGGAACATTCAGTACTTC
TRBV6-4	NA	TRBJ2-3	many	CASSRVIGTDTQYF	TGTGCCAGCAGTCGGGTGATTGGCACAGATACGCAGTATTTT
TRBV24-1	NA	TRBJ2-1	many	CATSVTTDGEQFF	TGTGCCACCAGTGTGACAACCGATGGTGAGCAGTTCTTC
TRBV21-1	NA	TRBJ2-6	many	CASSKGSGANVLTF	TGTGCCAGCAGCAAGGGTTCTGGGGCCAACGTCCTGACTTTC
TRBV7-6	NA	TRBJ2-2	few	CASSLFGAGELFF	TGTGCCAGCAGCTTATTCGGGGCCGGGGAGCTGTTTTTT
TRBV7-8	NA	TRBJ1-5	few	CASSLGPAISNQPQHF	TGTGCCAGCAGCTTAGGACCGGCAATAAGCAATCAGCCCCAGCATTTT
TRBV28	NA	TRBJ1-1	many	CAGSENNRGTEAFF	TGTGCTGGATCGGAGAACAACCGGGGGACTGAAGCTTTCTTT
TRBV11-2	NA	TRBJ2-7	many	CASSLPGPAYEQYF	TGTGCCAGCAGCTTACCGGGGCCGGCCTACGAGCAGTACTTC
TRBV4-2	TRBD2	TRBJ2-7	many	CASSLVGGGTYEQYF	TGTGCCAGCAGCCTTGTGGGCGGGGGGACCTACGAGCAGTACTTC
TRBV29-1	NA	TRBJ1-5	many	CSVETGVGNQPQHF	TGCAGCGTTGAAACCGGGGTTGGCAATCAGCCCCAGCATTTT
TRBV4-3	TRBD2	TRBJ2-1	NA	CASSQDRLAGYNEQLF	TGCGCCAGCAGCCAGGACCGACTAGCGGGCTACAATGAGCAGCTCTTC
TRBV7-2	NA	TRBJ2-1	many	CASSLQAGAYSYNEQFF	TGTGCCAGCAGCTTACAGGCGGGGGCTTACTCCTACAATGAGCAGTTCTTC
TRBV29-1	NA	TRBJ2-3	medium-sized	CSVELTQARTDTQYF	TGCAGCGTTGAATTGACACAGGCCCGCACAGATACGCAGTATTTT
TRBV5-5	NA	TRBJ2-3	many	CASRVRDPTDTQYF	TGTGCCAGCAGGGTCCGGGACCCCACAGATACGCAGTATTTT
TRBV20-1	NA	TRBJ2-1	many	CSARALTDNSYNEQFF	TGCAGTGCTAGAGCTTTAACGGACAACTCCTACAATGAGCAGTTCTTC
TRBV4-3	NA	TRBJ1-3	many	CASSQDGGGNTIYF	TGCGCCAGCAGCCAAGATGGGGGAGGAAACACCATATATTTT
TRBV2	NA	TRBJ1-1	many	CASSEADTHSEGVTEAFF	TGTGCCAGCAGTGAAGCGGATACCCACTCCGAAGGTGTCACTGAAGCTTTCTTT
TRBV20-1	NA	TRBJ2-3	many	CSASMPGDTQYF	TGCAGTGCTAGTATGCCGGGAGATACGCAGTATTTT
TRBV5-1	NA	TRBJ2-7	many	CASSFQDTNYEQYF	TGCGCCAGCAGCTTTCAGGACACCAACTACGAGCAGTACTTC
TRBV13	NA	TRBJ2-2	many	CASSLQATGELFF	TGTGCCAGCAGCTTACAAGCCACCGGGGAGCTGTTTTTT
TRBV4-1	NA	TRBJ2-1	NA	CASSQALNNEQFF	TGCGCCAGCAGCCAGGCGCTTAACAATGAGCAGTTCTTC
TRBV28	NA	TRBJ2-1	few	CASSEDSYRANEQFF	TGTGCCAGCAGCGAGGACAGTTACCGGGCCAATGAGCAGTTCTTC